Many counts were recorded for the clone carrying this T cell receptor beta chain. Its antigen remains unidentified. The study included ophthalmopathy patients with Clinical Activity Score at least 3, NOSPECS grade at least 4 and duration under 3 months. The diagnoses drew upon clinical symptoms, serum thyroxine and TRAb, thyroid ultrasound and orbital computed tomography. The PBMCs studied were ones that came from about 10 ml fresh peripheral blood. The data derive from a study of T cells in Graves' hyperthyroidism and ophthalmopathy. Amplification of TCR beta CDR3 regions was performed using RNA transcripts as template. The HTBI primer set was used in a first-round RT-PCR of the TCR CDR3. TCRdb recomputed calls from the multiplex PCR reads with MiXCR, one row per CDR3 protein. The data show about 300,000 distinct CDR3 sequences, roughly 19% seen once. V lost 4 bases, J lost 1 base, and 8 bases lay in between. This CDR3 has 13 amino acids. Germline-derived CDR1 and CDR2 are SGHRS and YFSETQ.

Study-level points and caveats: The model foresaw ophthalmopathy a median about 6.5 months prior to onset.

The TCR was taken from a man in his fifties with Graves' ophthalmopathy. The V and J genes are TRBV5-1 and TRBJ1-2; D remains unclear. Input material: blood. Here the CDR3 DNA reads TGCGCCAGCAGCGCTAACCTTAACTATGGCTACACCTTC. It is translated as CASSANLNYGYTF.